This is a list of T cell receptor beta chains from one sample in a study of blood T cell repertoires in COVID-19. TCRdb's table, derived via immunoSEQ multiplex PCR, lists solely in-frame clones and lacks some. The profile shows about 210,000 clones, around 82% of them singletons. The material sequenced was peripheral blood. The receptors here all came from a man between 45 and 60 years old with active or convalescent COVID-19. Each CDR3 is given with its conserved first and last residue. The order of the fields is J gene, V gene, clone size, D gene, CDR3 DNA, CDR3 protein. The D gene is left open where the match is weak. Where a row states a size, it is once, few, many or the class of an expanded clone; other rows omit it.

J: TRBJ2-1
V: TRBV27
size: once
D: TRBD2
DNA: TGTGCCAGCAGTTCTCAGGGACTAGTAAACAACAATGAGCAGTTCTTC
CDR3: CASSSQGLVNNNEQFF

J: TRBJ2-2
V: TRBV30
size: once
D: TRBD2
DNA: TGTGCCTGGAGTCATTTAGCGGGAGGGTCCGGGGAGCTGTTTTTT
CDR3: CAWSHLAGGSGELFF

J: TRBJ2-5
V: TRBV5-4
size: few
D: -
DNA: TGTGCCAGCAGCTTGGAACGGGGTGAGACCCAGTACTTC
CDR3: CASSLERGETQYF

J: TRBJ1-4
V: TRBV4-3
size: -
D: -
DNA: TGCGCCAGCAGCCAAAATCAGGGACTCAATGAAAAACTGTTTTTT
CDR3: CASSQNQGLNEKLFF

J: TRBJ1-2
V: TRBV9
size: few
D: TRBD1
DNA: TGTGCCAGCAGCGTATATGGGACAGGGATATTCTATGGCTACACCTTC
CDR3: CASSVYGTGIFYGYTF

J: TRBJ2-7
V: TRBV9
size: few
D: -
DNA: TGTGCCAGCAGCCCCCGGGAGTTCCCCTACGAGCAGTACTTC
CDR3: CASSPREFPYEQYF

J: TRBJ2-5
V: TRBV7-2
size: -
D: TRBD2
DNA: TGTGCCAGCAGCCCACGACTAGCGGGGACCGGGGAGACCCAGTACTTC
CDR3: CASSPRLAGTGETQYF

J: TRBJ1-2
V: TRBV13
size: -
D: -
DNA: TGTGCCAGCAGCTTAGACGCGGAATATGGCTACACCTTC
CDR3: CASSLDAEYGYTF

J: TRBJ2-1
V: TRBV5-6
size: -
D: TRBD2
DNA: TGTGCCAGCAGCTTTCTTGGGGAGGGCTGGTACAATGAGCAGTTCTTC
CDR3: CASSFLGEGWYNEQFF

J: TRBJ1-5
V: TRBV4-1
size: -
D: -
DNA: TGCGCCAGCAGCCAAGTCCCGCGGGGGCTCGGCAATCAGCCCCAGCATTTT
CDR3: CASSQVPRGLGNQPQHF

J: TRBJ2-2
V: TRBV9
size: -
D: -
DNA: TGTGCCAGCAGCCAAGGCAGGGCTTTCCCCGGGGAGCTGTTTTTT
CDR3: CASSQGRAFPGELFF